This T cell receptor (beta chain) was captured in a study of blood T cell repertoires in COVID-19. TCRdb keeps only in-frame clones here, not all; method: immunoSEQ multiplex PCR. The top ten clones hold less than 3% of a sample with some 150,000 clones, around 79% of them seen once. J gave up 3 bases and V 5 bases, and 9 bases lay outside the gene matches. Germline CDR1 reads MNHEY; CDR2 reads SVGAGI. This CDR3 region has 15 residues. The chain has TRBV6-5 and TRBJ1-2; the match to TRBD1 covers 7 bases. The receptor was derived from a woman aged 45-65 years who had recovered from COVID-19. Source material: PBMCs or T cells enriched from blood (not recorded which). The CDR3 region is CASSTQTGPHYGYTF. The CDR3 nucleotides read TGTGCCAGCAGTACCCAGACAGGGCCCCACTATGGCTACACCTTC.